This entry concerns a single T cell receptor beta chain. The data are from a study of blood T cell repertoires in COVID-19. Overall study context: Italy, Spain and the United States were the sources of the convalescent and acute COVID-19 samples. The analysed material was cDNA or gDNA that came from T cells, B-cell-depleted T cells, or PBMCs.

The CDR3 loop spans 17 amino acids. Germline V gives CDR1 MDHEN, CDR2 SYDVKM. The V and J ends lost 5 bases and 0 bases respectively, with 17 bases between them. Under the authors' procedure: Scientists estimated how many nucleated cells there were by amplifying reference gene primers. Using immunoSEQ multiplex PCR, the repertoire was profiled, and TCRdb retains in-frame clones only, with some absent. V and J calls and clone size are those listed in that table; D and trimming were worked out from the DNA. Of 150,000 or so clones in the sample, around 82% are singletons; the top ten hold approximately 3.9%.

Material: peripheral blood. The chain employs TRBV28 and TRBJ2-1, with D hard to call. The receptor was derived from a woman in her sixties with acute or convalescent COVID-19. The DNA for the CDR3 is TGTGCCAGCAGTCCCCAAGACTCACCCAGCTCCTACAATGAGCAGTTCTTC. Its translation is CASSPQDSPSSYNEQFF.